The following is a T cell receptor beta chain sequence with its context. The data are from a study of control samples from healthy donors and cancer patients. The table came from immunoSEQ multiplex PCR; TCRdb's copy has only in-frame clones and leaves some out. The sample includes about 130,000 clones, 91% of them seen just once. Looked up from germline, CDR1 is SGHAT and CDR2 is FQNNGV. Trimming cost V 1 base and J 4 bases, with 7 bases left between them. There are 13 residues in the CDR3. The TCR was taken from a man between 18 and 35 years old in good health. Sequencing was carried out using blood. V gene TRBV11-2 combines with J gene TRBJ2-5; D assignment may be TRBD1 or TRBD2 (6 bases each). In DNA form, the CDR3 reads TGTGCCAGCAGCTTAGGGGGGGCAGAGACCCAGTACTTC. It translates to CASSLGGAETQYF.